Listed below are T cell receptor beta chains from one sample, sequenced in a study of blood T cell repertoires in COVID-19. Sequencing used immunoSEQ multiplex PCR; TCRdb keeps in-frame clones, though not all of them. The sample lists more than 200,000 clones; roughly 86% were seen once. The sequencing input was PBMCs or T cells enriched from blood (not recorded which). These receptors were obtained from a woman between 45 and 65 years old who had recovered from COVID-19. CDR3s include the opening cysteine and the closing phenylalanine or tryptophan. The D gene is left open where the match is weak. Not all rows give a size; the values are once, few, many and, for expanded clones, a class.

TRBD1 | - | TRBJ1-2 | TRBV6-6 | TGTGCCAGCAGTCCACGCAGACAGGGGGCCTACACCTTC | CASSPRRQGAYTF
TRBD1 | - | TRBJ1-2 | TRBV23-1 | TGCGCCAGCAGTCATCTGGCCCCCGGGACAGGTTCGGGCTACACCTTC | CASSHLAPGTGSGYTF
- | - | TRBJ1-3 | TRBV2 | TGTGCCAGCAGCACGGACAATTCTTCTGGAAACACCATATATTTT | CASSTDNSSGNTIYF
- | once | TRBJ2-3 | TRBV7-9 | TGTGCCAGCAGCTCGGGGATATCTAGCACAGATACGCAGTATTTT | CASSSGISSTDTQYF
- | - | TRBJ1-1 | TRBV28 | TGTGCCAGCAGAACAGAAGAAACTGGCTTTAGGGAAGCTTTCTTT | CASRTEETGFREAFF
TRBD1 | - | TRBJ1-2 | TRBV5-8 | TGTGCCAGCAGCTTGGGACAGGGCCTTTATGGCTACACCTTC | CASSLGQGLYGYTF
TRBD2 | - | TRBJ2-3 | TRBV5-5 | TGTGCCAGCAGCTCCGGGACTAGCGGGACCGATACGCAGTATTTT | CASSSGTSGTDTQYF
- | - | TRBJ1-5 | TRBV29-1 | TGCAGCGTTGTGGCAGGGGCGAATCAGCCCCAGCATTTT | CSVVAGANQPQHF
- | - | TRBJ2-7 | TRBV10-3 | TGTGCCATCAGGATAGACAGTAACTACGAGCAGTACTTC | CAIRIDSNYEQYF
- | - | TRBJ1-1 | TRBV7-2 | TGTGCCAGCAGCTTAGCTAGGACAGACACTGAAGCTTTCTTT | CASSLARTDTEAFF
TRBD2 | - | TRBJ2-2 | TRBV14 | TGTGCCAGCAGCCAACGTAGCGGGGGGCAGAACACCGGGGAGCTGTTTTTT | CASSQRSGGQNTGELFF
- | - | TRBJ1-1 | TRBV5-1 | TGCGCCAGCAGCTCAGGACAGATAGCCATGAACACTGAAGCTTTCTTT | CASSSGQIAMNTEAFF
- | - | TRBJ2-5 | TRBV12-3/TRBV12-4 | TGTGCCAGCAGTTTCAGCGTTCGCGAGACCCAGTACTTC | CASSFSVRETQYF
- | - | TRBJ1-1 | TRBV27 | TGTGCCAGCAGTCCCACGGGGGTCCCGCACACTGAAGCTTTCTTT | CASSPTGVPHTEAFF
- | - | TRBJ2-7 | TRBV27 | TGTGCCAGCAGTTTATCAGGGGGTAGGTACGAGCAGTACTTC | CASSLSGGRYEQYF
- | - | TRBJ1-2 | TRBV5-1 | TGCGCCAGCAGCCCGACGGGAGAATCCTATGGCTACACCTTC | CASSPTGESYGYTF
- | - | TRBJ2-2 | TRBV6-2/TRBV6-3 | TGTGCCAGCAGTTACGATAGATCTCGCGTAATCAACACCGGGGAGCTGTTTTTT | CASSYDRSRVINTGELFF
TRBD2 | - | TRBJ2-3 | TRBV7-3 | TGTGCCAGCAGCTTCCAAAGCGGGAGTGGCACAGATACGCAGTATTTT | CASSFQSGSGTDTQYF
- | - | TRBJ1-2 | TRBV19 | TGTGCCAGTAGTATGAGGCGGGGGGCGCAGGATTATGGCTACACCTTC | CASSMRRGAQDYGYTF
TRBD2 | - | TRBJ2-1 | TRBV30 | TGTGCCTGGGGGGAGGGGTACAATGAGCAGTTCTTC | CAWGEGYNEQFF
TRBD2 | - | TRBJ2-7 | TRBV14 | TGTGCCAGCAGCCCGACGCTAGCGGGAGCCTACGAGCAGTACTTC | CASSPTLAGAYEQYF